Sequencing of this TCR beta chain was carried out in a study of blood T cell repertoires in COVID-19. Overall study context: Some COVID-19 samples were acute and others convalescent; all came from the United States, Italy and Spain. T cells, B-cell-depleted T cells, or PBMCs provided the cDNA or gDNA that served as material.

The CDR3 loop spans 17 amino acids. The V segment lost 2 bases and the J segment 0 bases; nucleotides outside the gene matches: 7. Germline CDR1 LGHNT, CDR2 FRNRAP. Method: immunoSEQ multiplex PCR; TCRdb's copy keeps in-frame clones and lacks some. The sample yields about 23,000 clones, about 72% seen once. The sample holds one count of this clone. The sample comprised peripheral blood. This TCR was recovered from a woman aged 80 or over with acute or convalescent COVID-19. The chain joins TRBV12-5 to TRBJ2-5; 9 positions match TRBD2. CDR3 sequence reads: CASGLPPTSGYQETQYF. In nucleotides, the CDR3 is TGTGCTAGTGGTTTGCCCCCGACTAGCGGTTACCAAGAGACCCAGTACTTC.